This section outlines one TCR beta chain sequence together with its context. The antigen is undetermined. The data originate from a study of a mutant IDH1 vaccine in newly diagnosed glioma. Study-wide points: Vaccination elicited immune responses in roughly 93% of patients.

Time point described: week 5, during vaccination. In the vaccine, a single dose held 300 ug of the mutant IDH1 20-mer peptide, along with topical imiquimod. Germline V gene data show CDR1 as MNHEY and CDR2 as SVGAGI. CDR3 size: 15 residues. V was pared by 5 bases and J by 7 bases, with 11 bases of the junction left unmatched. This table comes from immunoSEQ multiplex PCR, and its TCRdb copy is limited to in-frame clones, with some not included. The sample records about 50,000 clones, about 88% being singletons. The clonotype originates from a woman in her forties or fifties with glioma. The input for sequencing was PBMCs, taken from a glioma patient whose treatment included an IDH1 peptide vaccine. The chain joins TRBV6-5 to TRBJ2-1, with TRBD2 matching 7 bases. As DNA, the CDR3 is TGTGCCAGCAGTGCCAGTCTAGCGGAATCAAATGAGCAGTTCTTC. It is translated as CASSASLAESNEQFF.